The present TCR beta chain was sequenced within a study of shared clonotypes between healthy human individuals. Across the study: In total, the donors were two women and a few men aged 18 to 49. Three CD4 naive, three CD4 memory, two CD8 naive and one CD8 memory plate were used per donor.

On this clone itself: Other nucleotide sequences in the sample specify the same CDR3.

Original methodology: Filtering differed, since immunoSEQ gave only junction sequences and no quality scores. TCRdb's table, derived via immunoSEQ multiplex PCR, lists solely in-frame clones and lacks some. The DNA was the basis for D and trimming; V, J and clone size are from that table. The table records some 790,000 clones, 72% of them present only once. The healthy adult donors were HIV-negative and reported no recent acute infections or vaccinations. Looked up from germline, CDR1 is LNHDA and CDR2 is SQIVND (reference sequence). The V segment lost 5 bases and the J segment 4 bases; nucleotides outside the gene matches: 3. The CDR3 has 15 residues.

The V gene is TRBV19, the J gene TRBJ2-2; TRBD2 agrees at 11 bases. Specimen: memory CD4+ T cells sorted from blood. Subset described: CD45RA-negative fraction. The clonotype originates from a woman younger than 45 in good health. CDR3 sequence: CASSPGTSGTGELFF. The CDR3 bases are TGTGCCAGTAGTCCCGGGACTAGCGGCACCGGGGAGCTGTTTTTT.